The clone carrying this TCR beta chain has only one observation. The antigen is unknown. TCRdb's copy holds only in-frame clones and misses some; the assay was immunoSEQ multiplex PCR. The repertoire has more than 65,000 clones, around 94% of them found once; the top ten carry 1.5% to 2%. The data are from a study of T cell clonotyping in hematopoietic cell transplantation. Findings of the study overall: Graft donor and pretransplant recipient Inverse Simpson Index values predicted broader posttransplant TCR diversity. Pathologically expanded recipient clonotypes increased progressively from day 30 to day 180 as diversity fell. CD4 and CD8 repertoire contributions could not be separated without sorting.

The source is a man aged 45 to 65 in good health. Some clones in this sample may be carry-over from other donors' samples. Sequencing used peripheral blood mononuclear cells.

The CDR3 spells CASSELAGASGEQFF. In nucleotides, the CDR3 is TGTGCCAGCAGCGAACTAGCGGGGGCCAGCGGTGAGCAGTTCTTC. The rearrangement uses TRBV28 and TRBJ2-1, with 11 bases matching TRBD2. Germline V gene data show CDR1 as MDHEN and CDR2 as SYDVKM. This CDR3 comprises 15 residues. Trimming removed 6 bases from V and 9 bases from J; junction bases left unmatched: 10.